This entry lists 27 T cell receptor beta chains sequenced from one sample in a study of shared clonotypes between healthy human individuals. Sequencing used immunoSEQ multiplex PCR; TCRdb keeps in-frame clones, though not all of them. The sample consists of about 2 million clones, 90% to 95% of them appearing once. The sequenced sample was naive CD4+ T cells sorted from blood. Subset: CD45RA+ positively selected. The origin of the receptors is a man aged 18 to 35 in good health.

Written as DNA, the CDR3 is TGTGCCAGCAGCAAAGAAGAAGGCAGCACGGCATGGGGCTTC. The encoded protein is CASSKEEGSTAWGF. The rearrangement uses TRBV21-1 and TRBJ2-7. TRBV21-1 is given as a pseudogene. The CDR3 extends over 14 amino acids.

The table lists this clone with a count of one. The gene calls are TRBV4-3 and TRBJ2-1; D may be TRBD1 (7 bases). Germline V gives CDR1 LGHNA, CDR2 YSLEER. V gave up 0 bases and J gave up 2 bases, with 23 bases separating them. The CDR3 is 20 amino acids. In DNA, the CDR3 is TGCGCCAGCAGCCAAGATAAGGCATCGGTGCGGGACAGAGCCTACAATGAGCAGTTCTTC. Its translation: CASSQDKASVRDRAYNEQFF.

In regard to this clone: Other DNA sequences in the sample encode the same CDR3. The rearrangement links TRBV13 to TRBJ2-5; no clear D. V gave up 5 bases and J gave up 2 bases, with 9 bases separating them. The CDR3 is made up of 13 amino acids. Per the germline V gene, CDR1 is PRHDT and CDR2 is FYEKMQ (reference sequence). The CDR3 nucleotides read TGTGCCAGCAGCCCACCACAGCAAGAGACCCAGTACTTC. It codes for CASSPPQQETQYF.

The CDR3 reads CAISWTSGGEETQYF. In DNA, the CDR3 is TGTGCCATCAGTTGGACTAGCGGGGGGGAAGAGACCCAGTACTTC. The gene calls are TRBV10-3 and TRBJ2-5; TRBD2 agrees at 15 bases. Unmatched junction bases numbered 1, after V lost 5 bases and J lost 3 bases. Germline CDR1 ENHRY, CDR2 SYGVKD. The CDR3 totals 15 residues.

The V call is TRBV5-1, the J call TRBJ1-4; D gene unclear. Trimming took 0 bases from V and 7 from J, leaving 13 bases between them. The CDR3 has 15 amino acids. Germline V CDR1 and CDR2: SGHRS, YFSETQ. CDR3 residues: CASSLEAGRAEKLFF. CDR3 bases: TGCGCCAGCAGCTTGGAGGCGGGGAGGGCTGAAAAACTGTTTTTT. Full variable domain (remainder filled in from reference TRBV5-1 and TRBJ1-4): KAGVTQTPRYLIKTRGQQVTLSCSPISGHRSVSWYQQTPGQGLQFLFEYFSETQRNKGNFPGRFSGRQFSNSRSEMNVSTLELGDSALYLCASSLEAGRAEKLFFGSGTQLSVL.

This chain uses TRBV21-1 with TRBJ1-5; no DNA check was done on the table's D call, TRBD1. TRBV21-1 is termed a pseudogene. CDR3 length: 16 amino acids. This CDR3 is CASTTGGSPSNQPQHF. The CDR3 bases are TGTGCCAGCACGACAGGGGGTTCCCCTAGCAATCAGCCCCAGCATTTT.

The V and J genes are TRBV7-3 and TRBJ2-5; 7 bases map to TRBD1. The trim removed 0 bases at V and 5 bases at J, leaving 3 bases unmatched. This CDR3 region has 14 residues. Germline V CDR1 and CDR2: SGHTA, FQGTGA. The CDR3 bases are TGTGCCAGCAGCTTAACAGGGGGCGGTGAGACCCAGTACTTC. It encodes CASSLTGGGETQYF.

This sequence joins TRBV6-1 and TRBJ2-7; D possibly corresponds to TRBD1 (5 bases). Trimming shortened V by 2 bases and J by 2 bases, and 16 bases separated the two germline ends. CDR3 length: 16 residues. Looked up from germline, CDR1 is MNHNS and CDR2 is SASEGT. For the CDR3, the DNA is TGTGCCAGCAGTGAAAAGGTAGCCAGGGTTACCTACGAGCAGTACTTC. Translation: CASSEKVARVTYEQYF.

The rearrangement joins TRBV7-9 to TRBJ1-2; 7 bases map to TRBD1. The V gene's germline CDR1 is SEHNR and CDR2 FQNEAQ (reference sequence). Germline trimming cut 5 bases from V and 5 bases from J; bases unmatched to any gene: 8. The CDR3 has 14 amino acids. The CDR3 sequence is CASSPLAGGYGYTF. CDR3 coding DNA: TGTGCCAGCAGCCCCCTTGCAGGGGGGTATGGCTACACCTTC. The variable domain in full, with the rest retrieved from reference TRBV7-9 and TRBJ1-2, is DTGVSQNPRHKITKRGQNVTFRCDPISEHNRLYWYRQTLGQGPEFLTYFQNEAQLEKSRLLSDRFSAERPKGSFSTLEIQRTEQGDSAMYLCASSPLAGGYGYTFGSGTRLTVV.

A note on this clone: The sample has other DNA sequences that encode this CDR3 too. V usage is TRBV19 and J usage is TRBJ2-2; tentatively, D is TRBD1 or TRBD2 (5 bases each). This CDR3 region has 14 residues. In germline, CDR1 is LNHDA, CDR2 SQIVND (reference sequence). Trimming pared 8 bases from V and 1 base from J, leaving 11 bases between. CDR3 protein: CASSGPLNTGELFF. CDR3 DNA: TGTGCCAGTTCGGGACCGTTGAACACCGGGGAGCTGTTTTTT.

The genes are TRBV2 and TRBJ2-5; 11 nucleotides align to TRBD2. This CDR3 region has 15 residues. Looked up from germline, CDR1 is SNHLY and CDR2 is FYNNEI. Trimming at V came to 0 bases and at J to 4 bases, leaving 1 base not matched to a gene. CDR3 coding DNA: TGTGCCAGCAGTGAAGCCCTAGCGGGAGGAGAGACCCAGTACTTC. The encoded protein is CASSEALAGGETQYF.

This chain uses TRBV27 with TRBJ2-5; 7 positions match TRBD1. Germline CDR1 and CDR2: MNHEY and SMNVEV (reference sequence). The V and J ends lost 5 bases and 2 bases, in that order; junction bases with no gene match: 8. CDR3 length: 15 residues. DNA for the CDR3: TGTGCCAGCAGTCGAGGGGGCGTAAGGCAAGAGACCCAGTACTTC. This sequence encodes CASSRGGVRQETQYF.

The genes are TRBV7-2 and TRBJ1-2; D is possibly TRBD1 (5 bases). Looked up from germline, CDR1 is SGHTA and CDR2 is FQGNSA. V was clipped by 5 bases and J by 0 bases, with 13 bases between them. This CDR3 spans 15 amino acids. The CDR3 coding sequence is TGTGCCAGCAGCGCGGCAGGGCCCACTAACTATGGCTACACCTTC. This sequence encodes CASSAAGPTNYGYTF.

The chain has TRBV6-5 and TRBJ1-2; TRBD1 might be the D (5 bases). V was shortened by 5 bases and J by 6 bases, with 10 bases between the two germline ends. Per the germline V gene, CDR1 is MNHEY and CDR2 is SVGAGI. The CDR3 has 12 residues. The CDR3 bases are TGTGCCAGCAGTAGCGTAGGGGATGGCTACACCTTC. Its translation: CASSSVGDGYTF.

Concerning this clone itself: The sample contains more than one DNA sequence encoding this CDR3. The gene calls are TRBV6-5 and TRBJ1-1; D is unclear. Trimming cost V 5 bases and J 1 base, with 8 bases left between them. Germline V gene lookup returns CDR1 MNHEY and CDR2 SVGAGI. This CDR3 comprises 13 residues. The CDR3 DNA reads as TGTGCCAGCAGTCTACAGAGGAACACTGAAGCTTTCTTT. This gives the protein CASSLQRNTEAFF.

The rearrangement uses TRBV2 and TRBJ2-7; TRBD2 agrees at 9 bases. The ends lost 4 bases at V and 4 bases at J; junction bases unmatched: 5. Germline lookup yields CDR1 SNHLY and CDR2 FYNNEI. The CDR3 length is 14 residues. CDR3 amino acids: CASSVGREGYEQYF. CDR3 sequence (DNA): TGTGCCAGCAGTGTAGGGCGGGAGGGGTACGAGCAGTACTTC.

Regarding this clone: At the DNA level, this CDR3 is encoded by other sequences in the same sample as well. The J gene is TRBJ2-7, the V gene TRBV30, with a weak D call TRBD1 (5 bases). Germline V gene data show CDR1 as GTSNPN and CDR2 as SVGIG (reference sequence). This CDR3 region has 11 residues. Trimming removed 5 bases from V and 3 bases from J, with 8 bases in between. The CDR3 sequence is CAWGDSYEQYF. In nucleotides, the CDR3 is TGTGCCTGGGGCGACAGCTACGAGCAGTACTTC. Combining the CDR3 with reference TRBV30 and TRBJ2-7 gives the whole variable domain SQTIHQWPATLVQPVGSPLSLECTVEGTSNPNLYWYRQAAGRGLQLLFYSVGIGQISSEVPQNLSASRPQDRQFILSSKKLLLSDSGFYLCAWGDSYEQYFGPGTRLTVT.

Comment on this clone: Different DNA sequences within this sample yield the same CDR3. The rearrangement uses TRBV7-2 and TRBJ2-7; unclear D gene. The germline V gene encodes CDR1 SGHTA and CDR2 FQGNSA. The CDR3 sequence is 14 residues long. With 1 base removed from V and 2 bases from J, the gap between germline ends came to 9 bases. The CDR3 bases are TGTGCCAGCAGCTTAGGTTACGGGCCCTACGAGCAGTACTTC. This translates into CASSLGYGPYEQYF.

The rearrangement links TRBV29-1 to TRBJ2-5; D is ambiguous. From germline, CDR1 is SQVTM and CDR2 ANQGSEA. V was cut by 5 bases and J by 2 bases, with 9 bases left in between. The CDR3 runs 12 residues. CDR3 bases: TGCAGCGTTTCTCACAGTCAAGAGACCCAGTACTTC. Encoded protein: CSVSHSQETQYF.

This clone was detected once. The chain is built from TRBV6-1 and TRBJ2-5, with D possibly TRBD2 on 6 matching bases. The J call may be incorrect, as the DNA end agrees better with TRBJ2-7. Germline V gene lookup returns CDR1 MNHNS and CDR2 SASEGT. The CDR3 totals 15 residues. The CDR3 region is CASSPLGGFAYEQYF. The CDR3 DNA follows: TGTGCCAGCAGTCCCCTCGGAGGGTTCGCCTACGAGCAGTACTTC.

V is TRBV5-4 and J is TRBJ2-7; 11 bases are a match to TRBD1. J lost 3 bases, V lost 3 bases, and 5 bases had no gene match. Germline V gene sequence: CDR1 SGHNT, CDR2 YYREEE (reference sequence). CDR3 length: 15 residues. The CDR3: CASSSRDRGDYEQYF. CDR3 in DNA: TGTGCCAGCAGCTCCCGGGACAGGGGGGACTACGAGCAGTACTTC.

This clone is a singleton in its sample. V is TRBV10-3 and J is TRBJ2-3; no reliable D call. Germline-derived CDR1 and CDR2 are ENHRY and SYGVKD. The CDR3 has 14 residues. V shed 2 bases and J shed 0 bases, with 6 bases lying between them. The DNA for the CDR3 is TGTGCCATCAGTGAGACTCGAAGCACAGATACGCAGTATTTT. Protein: CAISETRSTDTQYF.

The chain carries TRBV12-5 and TRBJ2-1; 11 positions match TRBD2. This CDR3 is 14 amino acids long. Germline V gene sequence: CDR1 LGHNT, CDR2 FRNRAP. J gave up 4 bases and V 6 bases, and 2 bases lay outside the gene matches. The CDR3 region is CASGRTSGYNEQFF. The CDR3 nucleotides read TGTGCTAGTGGCAGGACTAGCGGGTACAATGAGCAGTTCTTC.

Comments on this clone: Within the sample, other DNA sequences also encode this same CDR3. The chain carries TRBV19 and TRBJ1-5; D is ambiguous. From germline, CDR1 is LNHDA and CDR2 SQIVND (reference sequence). The CDR3 contains 14 residues. Trimming cost V 1 base and J 1 base, with 5 bases left between them. DNA of the CDR3: TGTGCCAGTAGTATAGTTAACAGCAATCAGCCCCAGCATTTT. This translates into CASSIVNSNQPQHF.

The J gene is TRBJ1-6, the V gene TRBV5-6; 9 bases map to TRBD1. CDR3 length: 15 residues. Per germline, CDR1 SGHDT and CDR2 YYEEEE. Losses at the gene ends were 6 bases for V and 8 bases for J; bases not matched to a gene: 9. CDR3: CASNLRGTGHSPLHF. The DNA of the CDR3 is TGTGCCAGCAACCTGAGGGGGACAGGGCATTCACCCCTCCACTTT.

The gene calls are TRBV6-6 and TRBJ2-7; possible D gene TRBD1, 6 bases. The CDR3 has 13 amino acids. Germline loops: CDR1 MNHNY, CDR2 SVGAGI (reference sequence). V was clipped by 5 bases and J by 4 bases, with 12 bases between them. The CDR3 bases are TGTGCCAGCAGTGCCACAGGGTTTTACGAGCAGTACTTC. Translation: CASSATGFYEQYF.

This clone was recorded once. V usage is TRBV5-1 and J usage is TRBJ2-1; the D gene is possibly TRBD2 (5 bases). CDR1 SGHRS and CDR2 YFSETQ come from the germline V gene. The CDR3 runs 15 residues. V lost 0 bases and J 7 bases, leaving 14 bases between the germline ends. This CDR3 is CASSLESSRRNEQFF. CDR3 bases: TGCGCCAGCAGCTTGGAGTCTAGCCGGAGGAATGAGCAGTTCTTC. Full variable domain (remainder filled in from reference TRBV5-1 and TRBJ2-1): KAGVTQTPRYLIKTRGQQVTLSCSPISGHRSVSWYQQTPGQGLQFLFEYFSETQRNKGNFPGRFSGRQFSNSRSEMNVSTLELGDSALYLCASSLESSRRNEQFFGPGTRLTVL.